This T cell receptor beta chain was found in a study of blood T cell repertoires in COVID-19 (dated by TCRdb to 2019 to 2021). Context from the whole study: Samples from collaborators originated in the United States, Italy and Spain and spanned both the acute and convalescent phases of COVID-19. The prospective study material was composed of cDNA or gDNA derived from T cells, B-cell-depleted T cells, or PBMCs. Deeply sampled blood TCRbeta repertoires from subjects exposed to, actively infected with, or recovered from COVID-19 were included in the dataset. The repertoires were made available in a free public database intended to serve as a resource for research on the immune response to SARS-CoV-2. Samples came from the ongoing ImmuneRACE study (first 160 participants) plus 1,254 subjects from 6 global collaborators. The sample metadata nearly always contained a de-identified subject ID, COVID-19 status, age in years and sex. Where available, HLA class I and class II types were obtained from metadata supplied by the sample provider rather than from assay-based typing.

On this clone: Which antigen it targets is not known. Base qualities are not recorded, but no much larger clone differs from it by a single base.

From the germline V gene, CDR1 is MNHEY and CDR2 is SVGEGT. V gives up 4 bases and J gives up 0 bases, and the segment between their germline ends measures 11 bases. Measured from the cysteine to the phenylalanine, the CDR3 is 15 residues long. The DNA shown is the 45-base CDR3, in frame from base 1. Whole blood was collected in K2EDTA tubes by collaborating institutions according to the institutions' own protocols. For TCRbeta analysis, collaborators shipped samples as frozen whole blood, isolated PBMCs, or DNA extracted from either of those sample types. TCRbeta CDR3 regions were amplified from genomic DNA using the immunoSEQ Assay, a bias-controlled multiplex PCR. Under the source paper's analysis protocol: The number of nucleated cells in each sample was estimated from the amplification of reference gene primers within the assay. Sequence reads were collapsed and filtered to measure the absolute abundance of every unique TCRbeta CDR3 rearrangement. For each sample, productive Simpson clonality was calculated by taking the square root of Simpson's diversity index across productive rearrangements. TCRdb's version of the immuneACCESS table is confined to in-frame rearrangements and falls short of the full clone set. An unresolved V gene accounts for under half of the shortfall where checked; the remainder is of unknown origin. V and J calls and clone size are those listed in that table; D and trimming were worked out from the DNA. The sample table shows roughly 230,000 clones, and around four fifths are seen once. Roughly 6.4% of the sample is held by the ten biggest clonotypes.

The paper's findings and limits, for the study overall: The amount of clinical and demographic metadata varied by source and participant and was provided uncurated.

The source material was peripheral blood. This clonotype was obtained from an older woman with active or convalescent COVID-19. The chain joins TRBV6-2 or TRBV6-3 to TRBJ2-3; 5 matching bases give a weak D call of TRBD2. The CDR3: CASSSREMSTDTQYF. The DNA sequence follows: TGTGCCAGCAGTTCGAGGGAGATGAGCACAGATACGCAGTATTTT.